What follows are 16 T cell receptor beta chains derived from one specimen sequenced in a study of blood T cell repertoires in COVID-19. Profiled with immunoSEQ multiplex PCR; TCRdb holds only in-frame clones, not every one. The data contain approximately 210,000 clones, 88% of them seen just once; the ten biggest clones take up approximately 1.8%. Sequencing input: peripheral blood. The receptors originated from a man between 65 and 79 years old with acute or convalescent COVID-19.

In regard to this clone: Other DNA sequences from this sample encode an identical CDR3 as well. This chain joins TRBV6-6 and TRBJ1-2; 7 bases match TRBD1. Germline V lookup: CDR1 MNHNY, CDR2 SVGAGI (reference sequence). The length of the CDR3 is 14 residues. Unmatched junction bases numbered 1, after V lost 2 bases and J lost 1 base. DNA of the CDR3: TGTGCCAGCAGTTACAGACAGGGTAACTATGGCTACACCTTC. Protein: CASSYRQGNYGYTF.

The rearrangement joins TRBV19 to TRBJ2-6, with 11 positions matching TRBD1. Per the germline V gene, CDR1 is LNHDA and CDR2 is SQIVND (reference sequence). This CDR3 comprises 17 residues. V shed 8 bases and J 1 base; nucleotides not matched to a gene: 7. This CDR3 is CASQSGTGGSGANVLTF. Here the CDR3 DNA reads TGTGCCAGTCAGAGCGGGACAGGGGGGTCTGGGGCCAACGTCCTGACTTTC.

The DNA for the CDR3 is TGTGCCAGCAGCCGGGGACTAGCGGGAACCGGGGAGCTGTTTTTT. It specifies CASSRGLAGTGELFF. This chain links TRBV7-2 with TRBJ2-2, with TRBD2 identical over 13 bases. Looked up from germline, CDR1 is SGHTA and CDR2 is FQGNSA. The ends lost 5 bases at V and 5 bases at J; junction bases unmatched: 2. The CDR3 is made up of 15 amino acids.

This sequence joins TRBV7-3 and TRBJ2-1; a weak D match, TRBD1 (5 bases). The germline V gene encodes CDR1 SGHTA and CDR2 FQGTGA. This CDR3 has 14 residues. The germline V and J ends were trimmed by 5 bases and 3 bases, with 11 bases remaining between them. The CDR3 DNA reads TGTGCCAGCAGCCTCGACAGAAACTACAATGAGCAGTTCTTC. This encodes CASSLDRNYNEQFF.

The rearrangement uses TRBV25-1 and TRBJ2-3; 13 bases fit TRBD2. J was trimmed by 1 base and V by 4 bases; bases with no gene match: 5. The length of the CDR3 is 17 residues. Germline V gene sequence: CDR1 MGHDK, CDR2 SYGVNS. CDR3 residues: CASSGLAGGSGTDTQYF. The DNA for the CDR3 is TGTGCCAGCAGTGGACTAGCGGGAGGTTCAGGCACAGATACGCAGTATTTT.

This clone has only one observation. The V call is TRBV28, the J call TRBJ2-2, with 13 bases that match TRBD2. V gave up 5 bases and J gave up 4 bases; unmatched junction bases: 10. The CDR3 totals 18 residues. CDR1 MDHEN and CDR2 SYDVKM come from the germline V gene. CDR3 loop: CASSPTSGRIGSTGELFF. The CDR3 DNA sequence: TGTGCCAGCAGTCCGACTAGCGGGAGGATTGGTTCCACCGGGGAGCTGTTTTTT.

The chain links TRBV7-8 to TRBJ1-2; 9 nucleotides align to TRBD1. The CDR3 sequence is 14 residues long. The ends lost 4 bases at V and 9 bases at J; junction bases unmatched: 9. The germline gives CDR1 SGHVS, CDR2 FQNEAQ. The CDR3 sequence: CASSSSGTGSRYTF. CDR3 coding DNA: TGTGCCAGCAGCTCCTCCGGGACAGGGAGCCGCTACACCTTC.

The chain couples TRBV5-1 to TRBJ2-5; D is perhaps TRBD2 (6 bases). Trimming took 0 bases from V and 2 from J, leaving 20 bases between them. Germline V gives CDR1 SGHRS, CDR2 YFSETQ. The CDR3 is made up of 18 amino acids. For the CDR3, the DNA is TGCGCCAGCAGCTTGGGAGGTTACGGGGGACCCTCACAAGAGACCCAGTACTTC. Translating it yields CASSLGGYGGPSQETQYF.

The chain employs TRBV3-1 (or the pseudogene TRBV3-2) and TRBJ1-1, with 8 bases that match TRBD1. Germline loops: CDR1 LGHDT, CDR2 YNNKEL (reference sequence). The CDR3 covers 14 residues. Trimming took 1 base from V and 5 from J; bases not matched to a gene: 3. DNA of the CDR3: TGTGCCAGCAGCCAAGGGACAGGGCGAACTGAAGCTTTCTTT. This translates into CASSQGTGRTEAFF.

Remarks on this clone: Other DNA sequences in this specimen translate into the identical CDR3. V gene TRBV11-2 combines with J gene TRBJ1-1; no clear D gene. V was pared by 0 bases and J by 1 base, with 3 bases between. Germline V gene lookup returns CDR1 SGHAT and CDR2 FQNNGV. The CDR3 sequence is 13 residues long. CDR3 residues: CASSLDRNTEAFF. DNA for the CDR3: TGTGCCAGCAGCTTAGACAGGAACACTGAAGCTTTCTTT.

This clone turned up a few times. The V and J genes are TRBV28 and TRBJ2-5; TRBD1 aligns across 8 bases. Germline V gene data show CDR1 as MDHEN and CDR2 as SYDVKM. J lost 5 bases, V lost 2 bases, and 7 bases had no gene match. The CDR3 length is 15 residues. CDR3 sequence reads: CASSLRQGIWETQYF. In nucleotides, the CDR3 is TGTGCCAGCAGTTTAAGACAGGGGATATGGGAGACCCAGTACTTC.

The chain employs TRBV24-1 and TRBJ1-2; 9 bases agree with TRBD1. This CDR3 contains 16 residues. CDR1 and CDR2 from the germline V gene are KGHDR and SFDVKD. The V gene end was trimmed by 2 bases and the J gene end by 4 bases; junction bases not matched to a gene: 7. The CDR3: CATSDSRTGEVYGYTF. The CDR3 nucleotides read TGTGCCACCAGTGATTCCCGGACAGGGGAGGTCTATGGCTACACCTTC.

The chain joins TRBV9 to TRBJ2-1; D gene ambiguous. This CDR3 has 14 residues. The V gene's germline CDR1 is SGDLS and CDR2 YYNGEE. The ends were cut back, 1 base at V and 6 bases at J, with 11 bases in the middle. DNA for the CDR3: TGTGCCAGCAGCGTAAGAAGCGCCGGCAATGAGCAGTTCTTC. Its translation: CASSVRSAGNEQFF.

This clone was observed a single time. This chain joins TRBV30 and TRBJ2-1; D remains ambiguous. Germline V gene sequence: CDR1 GTSNPN, CDR2 SVGIG (reference sequence). The V and J ends lost 5 bases and 7 bases respectively, with 12 bases between them. The length of the CDR3 is 12 residues. The CDR3 bases are TGTGCCTGGTCCCGGGTCTTGAATGAGCAGTTCTTC. It yields the protein CAWSRVLNEQFF.

This rearrangement joins TRBV19 to TRBJ2-5, with 14 bases that match TRBD2. V was clipped by 4 bases and J by 1 base; unmatched bases: 2. Germline loops: CDR1 LNHDA, CDR2 SQIVND (reference sequence). This CDR3 comprises 16 residues. DNA of the CDR3: TGTGCCAGTAGTACAGGACTAGCGGGAGGCCAAGAGACCCAGTACTTC. The encoded protein is CASSTGLAGGQETQYF.

The chain employs TRBV13 and TRBJ2-2; TRBD2 might be the D (6 bases). The V end lost 3 bases, the J end lost 4 bases, and 9 bases lay between the germline ends. The CDR3 spans 14 residues. CDR1 PRHDT and CDR2 FYEKMQ come from the germline V gene (reference sequence). The CDR3 here is CASSFREFTGELFF. CDR3 sequence (DNA): TGTGCCAGCAGCTTTCGGGAGTTCACCGGGGAGCTGTTTTTT.